The T cell receptor beta chain under discussion was sequenced for a study of shared clonotypes between healthy human individuals. General study findings and limits: Expectations were that clonotype sharing among donors would be affected by sequencing depth. Generation of non-shared clonotypes was less probable than generation of clonotypes shared by all four donors.

Of note for this clone: Its target is not known. Other DNA sequences in this sample translate to the same CDR3.

Recent acute infections and vaccinations were absent in the healthy HIV-negative adult donors. The CDR3 totals 14 residues. The ends were cut back, 0 bases at V and 1 base at J, with 5 bases in the middle. Per germline, CDR1 SGDLS and CDR2 YYNGEE. TCRdb keeps only in-frame clones here, not all; method: immunoSEQ multiplex PCR. Found here are around 1.4 million clones, 98% to 99% of them singletons; the top ten hold over 0.3%. This TCR was recovered from a man aged 25 to 45 in good health. The specimen was naive CD4+ T cells sorted from blood. As for subset: CD45RA+ positively selected. This chain links TRBV9 with TRBJ2-1; D gene uncertain. CDR3 sequence reads: CASSVAGSYNEQFF. The DNA of the CDR3 is TGTGCCAGCAGCGTAGCGGGTTCCTACAATGAGCAGTTCTTC. The whole variable domain, filled in from reference TRBV9 and TRBJ2-1, reads DSGVTQTPKHLITATGQRVTLRCSPRSGDLSVYWYQQSLDQGLQFLIQYYNGEERAKGNILERFSAQQFPDLHSELNLSSLELGDSALYFCASSVAGSYNEQFFGPGTRLTVL.